Below, 21 T cell receptor beta chains from the same sample are listed, as sequenced in a study of PD-1 blockade in classical Hodgkin lymphoma. All the patients suffered relapse after autologous stem cell transplantation, and brentuximab vedotin exposure differed. Sequencing used immunoSEQ multiplex PCR; TCRdb keeps in-frame clones, though not all of them. Seen here are some 96,000 clones, roughly 76% observed once, and the top ten hold around 15%. The sample consisted of peripheral blood mononuclear cells (PBMCs), taken before the second cycle of nivolumab. Source of these receptors: a human donor with classical Hodgkin lymphoma.

The V gene is TRBV7-2, the J gene TRBJ2-7, with 7 positions matching TRBD2. Germline CDR1 is SGHTA and CDR2 is FQGNSA. V was clipped by 5 bases and J by 6 bases; unmatched bases: 25. The CDR3 is 19 residues long. DNA of the CDR3: TGTGCCAGCAGCCCCTCCCGGGGCGGGAGATCGACGACTTGGCTCGAGCAGTACTTC. It codes for CASSPSRGGRSTTWLEQYF.

This clone was picked up many times. CDR3 sequence: CASSPSGTGELFF. The CDR3, as DNA: TGTGCCAGCAGCCCAAGCGGCACCGGGGAGCTGTTTTTT. The chain employs TRBV11-2 and TRBJ2-2, with D maybe TRBD2 (5 bases). The germline CDR1 and CDR2 sequences are SGHAT and FQNNGV. V was trimmed by 5 bases and J by 4 bases, leaving 8 bases between them. CDR3 length equals 13 residues.

The V and J genes are TRBV28 and TRBJ2-7, with no clear D. Germline V gives CDR1 MDHEN, CDR2 SYDVKM. The CDR3 runs to 14 residues. V lost 2 bases and J 3 bases, leaving 11 bases between the germline ends. CDR3 bases: TGTGCCAGCAGTTTAGGAGCAGCCCTCTACGAGCAGTACTTC. Translated: CASSLGAALYEQYF.

The gene calls are TRBV18 and TRBJ2-2; D is undetermined. V was trimmed by 2 bases and J by 5 bases, leaving 9 bases between them. Germline loops: CDR1 KGHSH, CDR2 LQKENI. The CDR3 is made up of 14 amino acids. The CDR3 sequence: CASSPSLGTGELFF. In nucleotides, the CDR3 is TGTGCCAGCTCACCATCCCTGGGGACCGGGGAGCTGTTTTTT.

This clone was recorded only once. The chain recombines TRBV28 with TRBJ1-1, with no clear D. This CDR3 contains 13 residues. CDR1 is MDHEN and CDR2 is SYDVKM in the germline V gene. V lost 0 bases and J lost 2, with 4 bases in between. Here the CDR3 DNA reads TGTGCCAGCAGTTTATGGGCTAACACTGAAGCTTTCTTT. It codes for CASSLWANTEAFF.

V is TRBV7-9 and J is TRBJ2-5; 9 nucleotides align to TRBD2. Germline loops: CDR1 SEHNR, CDR2 FQNEAQ (reference sequence). CDR3 length: 15 amino acids. Trimming cost V 6 bases and J 3 bases; bases outside gene matches: 8. DNA of the CDR3: TGTGCCAGCAGATCTAGCGGGGTGAGAAAAGAGACCCAGTACTTC. Translated: CASRSSGVRKETQYF.

The chain carries TRBV25-1 and TRBJ2-7; tentatively, D is TRBD1 or TRBD2 (5 bases each). Germline assignment: CDR1 MGHDK and CDR2 SYGVNS. CDR3 length: 14 residues. The ends were cut back, 7 bases at V and 2 bases at J, with 15 bases in the middle. The CDR3 nucleotides are TGTGCCAGCACCCAAGAGGGGCTTCCCTACGAGCAGTACTTC. This translates into CASTQEGLPYEQYF.

The chain uses TRBV5-6 and TRBJ1-5; the D is unclear. CDR1 and CDR2 from the germline V gene are SGHDT and YYEEEE. This CDR3 has 15 amino acids. The germline V and J ends were trimmed by 1 base and 3 bases, with 11 bases remaining between them. Written as DNA, the CDR3 is TGTGCCAGCAGCTTGATGGGCAGAACCAATCAGCCCCAGCATTTT. Translation gives CASSLMGRTNQPQHF. Drawing the rest from reference TRBV5-6 and TRBJ1-5, the complete variable domain is DAGVTQSPTHLIKTRGQQVTLRCSPKSGHDTVSWYQQALGQGPQFIFQYYEEEERQRGNFPDRFSGHQFPNYSSELNVNALLLGDSALYLCASSLMGRTNQPQHFGDGTRLSIL.

This rearrangement joins TRBV28 to TRBJ2-7; TRBD1 matches at 7 bases. The V segment lost 6 bases and the J segment 2 bases; nucleotides outside the gene matches: 4. The V gene's germline CDR1 is MDHEN and CDR2 SYDVKM. The CDR3 runs 13 residues. This CDR3 reads CASRTGQPYEQYF. DNA for the CDR3: TGTGCCAGCAGAACGGGACAGCCCTACGAGCAGTACTTC. The full variable domain, its missing parts supplied by reference TRBV28 and TRBJ2-7, is DVKVTQSSRYLVKRTGEKVFLECVQDMDHENMFWYRQDPGLGLRLIYFSYDVKMKEKGDIPEGYSVSREKKERFSLILESASTNQTSMYLCASRTGQPYEQYFGPGTRLTVT.

As regards this clone: Relative to the germline gene, one junction end is altered; a read error may explain this. The genes are TRBV7-2 and TRBJ2-3; TRBD2 matches at 9 bases. CDR3 size: 14 residues. Germline V gene sequence: CDR1 SGHTA, CDR2 FQGNSA. The CDR3 reads CASNPGTSIDTQYF. CDR3 bases: TGTGCCAGCAATCCCGGGACTAGCATAGATACGCAGTATTTT.

V usage is TRBV11-2 and J usage is TRBJ2-1; D remains ambiguous. V gave up 5 bases and J gave up 11 bases, with 10 bases separating them. From germline, CDR1 is SGHAT and CDR2 FQNNGV. The CDR3 loop spans 11 amino acids. The CDR3 DNA reads as TGTGCCAGCAGCCTGACGCTACAGCAGTTCTTC. Its translation is CASSLTLQQFF.

The chain links TRBV6-1 to TRBJ1-2; no clear D. The germline V gene has CDR1 MNHNS and CDR2 SASEGT. This CDR3 region has 12 residues. Trimming took 2 bases from V and 6 from J, leaving 7 bases between them. The CDR3 region has the DNA TGTGCCAGCAGTGAATCAGGAGATGGCTACACCTTC. Encoded protein: CASSESGDGYTF.

The rearrangement links TRBV10-3 to TRBJ2-3; 14 nucleotides line up with TRBD2. Losses at the gene ends were 6 bases for V and 1 base for J; bases not matched to a gene: 3. The V gene's germline CDR1 is ENHRY and CDR2 SYGVKD. This CDR3 is built from 16 residues. The CDR3 nucleotides are TGTGCCATCAGCATGACTAGCGGGAGGGGCACAGATACGCAGTATTTT. Translating it yields CAISMTSGRGTDTQYF.

The chain is built from TRBV6-1 and TRBJ2-1, with D unclear. The CDR3 has 13 amino acids. From germline, CDR1 is MNHNS and CDR2 SASEGT. V dropped 6 bases and J dropped 4 bases, with 10 bases sitting between them. The CDR3: CASRPQIYNEQFF. As DNA, the CDR3 is TGTGCCAGCAGACCACAGATTTACAATGAGCAGTTCTTC.

On this clone: Other DNA sequences in the same sample also yield this CDR3. V usage is TRBV14 and J usage is TRBJ1-3, with unresolved D. V lost 3 bases to trimming and J lost 4 bases, with 4 bases between them. Looked up from germline, CDR1 is SGHDN and CDR2 is FVKESK. This CDR3 is built from 12 residues. The DNA of the CDR3 is TGTGCCAGCAGCCAGGGAGGAAACACCATATATTTT. Its translation is CASSQGGNTIYF.

V is TRBV30 and J is TRBJ2-5; D remains unclear. Trimming pared 2 bases from V and 4 bases from J, leaving 17 bases between. Germline CDR1 and CDR2: GTSNPN and SVGIG (reference sequence). The CDR3 consists of 15 residues. The CDR3 loop reads CAWSRYPEDGETQYF. The DNA of the CDR3 is TGTGCCTGGAGTAGGTACCCTGAGGACGGAGAGACCCAGTACTTC.

The V gene is TRBV30, the J gene TRBJ2-5; TRBD2 aligns across 14 bases. Gene TRBJ2-7 matches the end of the DNA better, so the J call may be wrong. The CDR3 runs 16 residues. Germline CDR1 GTSNPN, CDR2 SVGIG (reference sequence). The CDR3 DNA reads as TGTGCCTGGAGTGAAGGACTAGCGGGAGGAGGGGACGAGCAGTACTTC. Translating gives CAWSEGLAGGGDEQYF.

The chain uses TRBV9 and TRBJ2-2; D is perhaps TRBD2 (5 bases). The CDR3 extends over 16 amino acids. Germline V gene sequence: CDR1 SGDLS, CDR2 YYNGEE. The V end lost 2 bases, the J end lost 1 base, and 12 bases lay between the germline ends. CDR3 sequence reads: CASSVLAIGNTGELFF. DNA of the CDR3: TGTGCCAGCAGCGTCCTAGCAATCGGGAACACCGGGGAGCTGTTTTTT.

The V and J genes are TRBV7-6 and TRBJ2-7, with 9 positions matching TRBD2. CDR1 and CDR2 (germline): SGHVS, FNYEAQ. CDR3 length equals 14 residues. The junction had 0 bases not matched to a gene; V was cut back by 0 bases and J by 3 bases. CDR3 DNA: TGTGCCAGCAGCTTAGCGCGGGGGGGCTACGAGCAGTACTTC. As protein: CASSLARGGYEQYF.

This clone was picked up one time. The genes are TRBV6-1 and TRBJ2-3; 14 bases line up with TRBD2. The CDR3 totals 16 residues. After removal of 4 bases from V and 4 bases from J, the junction contained 4 bases not matched to a gene. Germline assignment: CDR1 MNHNS and CDR2 SASEGT. The CDR3 coding sequence is TGTGCCAGCAGTGCGACTAGCGGGAGGGCCGCAGATACGCAGTATTTT. Protein product: CASSATSGRAADTQYF.

The chain joins TRBV19 to TRBJ2-7; D uncertain. CDR3 length: 14 residues. From germline, CDR1 is LNHDA and CDR2 SQIVND (reference sequence). Trimming removed 5 bases at V and 6 bases at J, with 17 bases between. The CDR3 bases are TGTGCCAGTAGTCATCGCCGGGTTGTGGCCGAGCAGTACTTC. Encoded protein: CASSHRRVVAEQYF.